A selection of T cell receptor beta chains follows, all from one sample in a study of blood T cell repertoires in COVID-19. Generated by immunoSEQ multiplex PCR, the TCRdb table keeps only in-frame clones and is missing some. The table includes 95,000 to 110,000 clones, around 90% detected once. Specimen: peripheral blood. The receptors originated from a man aged 40-49 years with active or convalescent COVID-19. CDR3s include the opening cysteine and the closing phenylalanine or tryptophan. The D gene is left open where the match is weak. Clone sizes are given selectively: once, few, many, or a class where the clone is expanded.

clone size: -; D gene: -; J gene: TRBJ2-3; V gene: TRBV5-6; CDR3 protein: CASSFLSGIVTGSTDTQYF; CDR3 DNA: TGTGCCAGCAGCTTTTTATCGGGAATAGTTACAGGGTCTACAGATACGCAGTATTTT
clone size: -; D gene: TRBD1; J gene: TRBJ1-2; V gene: TRBV18; CDR3 protein: CASSPGQGVSYTF; CDR3 DNA: TGTGCCAGCTCACCGGGACAGGGGGTGAGCTACACCTTC
clone size: -; D gene: -; J gene: TRBJ1-1; V gene: TRBV18; CDR3 protein: CASSPFGQGNTEAFF; CDR3 DNA: TGTGCCAGCTCACCGTTCGGGCAGGGGAACACTGAAGCTTTCTTT
clone size: -; D gene: TRBD2; J gene: TRBJ2-3; V gene: TRBV19; CDR3 protein: CASNLGREGTDTQYF; CDR3 DNA: TGTGCCAGTAACCTGGGGAGGGAAGGCACAGATACGCAGTATTTT
clone size: -; D gene: TRBD2; J gene: TRBJ2-7; V gene: TRBV28; CDR3 protein: CASSGGATYEQYF; CDR3 DNA: TGTGCCAGCTCGGGGGGGGCAACCTACGAGCAGTACTTC
clone size: once; D gene: TRBD1; J gene: TRBJ1-2; V gene: TRBV5-5; CDR3 protein: CASIRARDSHFANYGYTF; CDR3 DNA: TGTGCCAGCATCCGGGCCAGGGACAGCCATTTCGCTAACTATGGCTACACCTTC
clone size: few; D gene: TRBD2; J gene: TRBJ2-1; V gene: TRBV7-6; CDR3 protein: CASSLELAGNNEQFF; CDR3 DNA: TGTGCCAGCAGCTTAGAACTAGCGGGAAACAATGAGCAGTTCTTC
clone size: -; D gene: -; J gene: TRBJ2-7; V gene: TRBV7-9; CDR3 protein: CASSLRDEQYF; CDR3 DNA: TGTGCCAGCAGCTTACGGGACGAGCAGTACTTC
clone size: -; D gene: TRBD2; J gene: TRBJ2-3; V gene: TRBV6-4; CDR3 protein: CASSTRTSGSTDTQYF; CDR3 DNA: TGTGCCAGCAGTACGAGGACTAGCGGGAGTACAGATACGCAGTATTTT
clone size: few; D gene: TRBD1; J gene: TRBJ1-2; V gene: TRBV13; CDR3 protein: CASSLGLGQGNGYTF; CDR3 DNA: TGTGCCAGCAGCTTAGGCCTCGGACAGGGAAATGGCTACACCTTC
clone size: -; D gene: TRBD1; J gene: TRBJ2-3; V gene: TRBV9; CDR3 protein: CASAGQGRETDTQYF; CDR3 DNA: TGTGCCAGCGCGGGACAGGGTAGGGAAACAGATACGCAGTATTTT
clone size: -; D gene: -; J gene: TRBJ2-2; V gene: TRBV30; CDR3 protein: CAWGHQGLWTGELFF; CDR3 DNA: TGTGCCTGGGGCCATCAGGGGCTGTGGACCGGGGAGCTGTTTTTT
clone size: -; D gene: -; J gene: TRBJ2-4; V gene: TRBV5-4; CDR3 protein: CASSLPGKDIQYF; CDR3 DNA: TGTGCCAGCAGCTTGCCGGGAAAGGACATTCAGTACTTC
clone size: -; D gene: TRBD1; J gene: TRBJ2-2; V gene: TRBV6-6; CDR3 protein: CASRAGGWDTGELFF; CDR3 DNA: TGTGCCAGCAGAGCAGGGGGCTGGGACACCGGGGAGCTGTTTTTT
clone size: -; D gene: TRBD1; J gene: TRBJ1-2; V gene: TRBV19; CDR3 protein: CASSISQGLNGYTF; CDR3 DNA: TGTGCCAGTAGTATTTCACAGGGGCTGAATGGCTACACCTTC